The entry that follows covers one T cell receptor beta chain sequence. This clone has just a few counts. Its antigen is not yet known. Base qualities were left out, and no much larger clone turns up one base away. The library was produced with the immunoSEQ multiplex PCR assay. For the multiplex PCR, a mixture combining 60 forward primers for TCR Vbeta segments and 13 reverse primers for TCR Jbeta segments was used. A multiplex PCR assay on genomic DNA amplified the CDR3 region of rearranged TCR beta genes. The amplified TCR beta libraries were sequenced on the Illumina HiSeq System as 87-base-pair reads. Per the original workflow: Across the 666 repertoires, a later analysis counted 75 million to 90 million unique TCR beta chains, roughly 11 million of which were shared by at least two donors. A nearest-neighbor algorithm error-corrected the raw reads and collapsed the reads into unique sequences, merging closely related sequences to remove PCR and sequencing errors. Alignment of CDR3 sequences to IMGT reference sequences was used to assign V, D and J gene segments. For a sequence to be retained, a match of at least six nucleotides to both a V gene segment and a J gene segment was required. A rearrangement was called productive if the CDR3 had no stop codons and remained in frame with V and J, and every other rearrangement was called non-productive. CDR3 was defined according to IMGT convention as the region running from the second conserved V-encoded cysteine to the conserved J-encoded phenylalanine. The earlier analysis of about 560 of the donors excluded any sequence lacking an unambiguous match to a single V gene segment. An earlier analysis of a few hundred of the donors classified V segments as functional when productive rearrangements were above 56.7% and as segregating when the standard deviation between donors was above 5%. A statistical classification framework was built to diagnose cytomegalovirus status from the catalog of TCR beta chain sequences. V and J gene assignment, in a later analysis, came from comparing TCR nucleotide sequences with IMGT/GENE-DB human TR gene sequences. A later analysis assigned CDR3 sequences and most-parsimonious VDJ recombination scenarios with the TCRdist pipeline. In a later analysis, every TCR beta chain was defined by the combination of its CDR3 amino acid sequence and its V-gene family, and reads without a unique V-gene family were dropped. As a way to deal with suspected cross-contamination and a sequencing artifact, a later analysis dropped approximately 590 nucleotide sequences that were highly shared and had low generation probability. A later analysis calculated a clonal expansion index for each public chain from normalized within-repertoire ranks of inferred template counts. In a later analysis, generation probabilities were computed with a VDJ recombination model fitted to out-of-frame rearrangements, and the resulting probabilities were checked against IGoR. In a later analysis, TCR-TCR, TCR-HLA and TCR-CMV co-occurrence was scored with hypergeometric tests, and a repertoire-size bias correction was applied to TCR pairs. To estimate false discovery rates, a later analysis permuted the HLA or CMV assignments 20 times. In a later analysis, co-occurring TCRs were grouped using DBSCAN, and TCRdist sequence similarity was added for clustering within HLA-allele-positive subsets. Co-occurrence clustering excluded repertoires with fewer than 30,000 or more than 120,000 public chains, plus five with anomalous nucleotide sharing. TCRdb carries this immuneACCESS record with in-frame sequences only. Its versions omit some clonotypes, under half of them owing to an unresolved V gene in the studies checked, with the rest unexplained. The V and J calls and clone size are taken from that table; D and trimming were inferred from the DNA. The sample records 95,000 to 100,000 clones, about three quarters of which are singletons. Roughly 8.8% of the sample rests with the top ten.

In total, just over 650 healthy bone marrow donors made up the cohort. At the time of sampling, all cohort members were nominally healthy, though unrecorded immune exposures were likely present. Of the 650 to 750 cohort members, 250 to 300 had positive CMV serostatus and around 350 had negative CMV serostatus, and CMV serostatus was not recorded for the donor. A peripheral blood sample was provided by each donor, and peripheral blood mononuclear cells were used for TCR beta sequencing. Genomic DNA was extracted from the blood cell samples with the Qiagen DNeasy Blood Extraction Kit. The sample comes from a study of cytomegalovirus exposure and HLA in healthy donors (dated by TCRdb to 2015 to 2018). Notes on the research overall: According to an earlier analysis of a few hundred of the donors, about 179 million T cells yielded 117 million unique TCR beta sequences and about 300 Gb of sequence data. The study used immunosequencing to profile the T cell repertoires of approximately 690 subjects and linked those repertoires to cytomegalovirus serostatus. A later analysis re-analyzed previously published TCR beta repertoires from roughly 630 donors and added high-resolution HLA genotyping to study TCR occurrence patterns. Alongside the repertoire data, information on donor age, sex, ethnicity and CMV serostatus was compiled. The study was designed to test whether signatures of past pathogen exposure could be identified by cataloging public T cell receptors. The later analysis used no new phenotypic data to find candidate immune exposures, relying instead on TCR beta sequences and their occurrence across donors. An early release that covered roughly 600 HLA-typed donors contained 300 to 350 gigabases of sequencing data and 85 million to 100 million unique TCR sequences. Across 300 to 500 genotyped donors of the cohort, an average of about 240,000 unique TCR beta nucleotide sequences per donor were sequenced, and roughly a sixth of those sequences were non-productive. Besides the first cohort of about 730 subjects, a separate validation cohort made up of over 100 different subjects was used. All discovery cohort repertoires had been generated on a single sequencing platform. Among the roughly 410 genotyped donors, approximately 76% belonged to the genetic ancestry cluster associated with self-reported Caucasian donors. To decide whether each TCR beta V gene segment behaved as functional or pseudogenic, an earlier analysis of several hundred of the donors relied on high-throughput TCR beta sequencing. HLA typing covered class I and class II loci at four-digit resolution. About 5 DR-DQ haplotypes were handled as single units for association and clustering, since linkage in the cohort was strong. Genome-wide SNP genotypes for about 60% of the roughly 700 donors were used in a later genetic analysis, which treated that subset as a discovery cohort. To predict cytomegalovirus infection status, the study combined high-throughput TCR immunosequencing, statistical association of individual TCRs with disease status, and machine learning. Typing coverage differed by locus: A, B, C, DRB1 and DQB1 were typed in roughly 620-630 donors, DQA1 in around 500, DPA1 in some 610, and DPB1 in around 440.

The paper's findings and limits, for the study overall: The classifier was reported to diagnose cytomegalovirus status with high specificity and sensitivity in both the original cohort and the validation cohort. In a later genetic analysis, a missense DCLRE1C variant was associated with V-gene and J-gene trimming of TCR beta chains, and the association was replicated in an independent cohort. Broadly in line with IMGT annotations, most TCR beta V segments showed up in productive rearrangements about 90% or about 30% of the time in an earlier analysis of 587 of the donors. In a later analysis, over 15,000 TCR beta sequences were associated with specific HLA alleles at a false discovery rate of 0.05. A further reported finding was that TCR beta sequences accurately predicted the HLA-A and HLA-B alleles for most subjects in the first cohort. Because HLA typing was missing for some donors at each locus, association tests included only the typed subset. Around 16 rarely observed V segments, including chromosome 9 orphons, were excluded from the earlier analysis of just under 600 of the donors because counts were too low. A later analysis reported that several top co-occurrence clusters appeared linked to parvovirus B19, influenza, CMV and Epstein-Barr virus. A later analysis found that most CMV-associated TCR beta chains appeared HLA-restricted, with HLA associations seemingly driven largely by CMV exposure. When HLA alleles, especially DR and DQ, strongly co-occurred, TCR associations were difficult to assign to individual alleles. In vitro tests confirmed that three of the cytomegalovirus-associated TCR beta chains recognize cytomegalovirus antigens. Roughly uniform sequencing depth across donors was assumed in presence/absence analyses, although this assumption may not hold. Linkage disequilibrium might explain the correlated functional status among segregating V segments, but an unknown experimental factor could not be ruled out. In a later analysis, HLA-associated TCR beta chains were found to be more clonally expanded and to have lower generation probabilities than equally common non-associated chains. For the cohort, immune exposure information was limited to CMV serostatus. This cohort had only TCR beta chains sequenced, and the lack of alpha or paired-chain data limited which features could be detected. Most TCR sequences were observed very rarely across donors, whereas some public TCRs were present in many individuals. It was suggested by the authors that the approach could potentially be generalized to other disease states and immunological phenotypes. A total of fewer than 200 TCR beta chains were listed by the study as associated with cytomegalovirus. In a later analysis, the rate of TCR association differed among HLA loci, with DRB1 alleles having the most associated TCRs and HLA-C alleles having the fewest. A cluster of highly shared sequence variants was judged likely to represent a technical artifact of the sequencing pipeline. Compared with the 666-donor mean, donors in an Asian-associated ancestry cluster had fewer N-insertions in productive TCRs, according to a later genetic analysis.

This TCR was sampled from a human donor in good health. The specimen was PBMCs.

The base sequence is TGTGCCAGCAGCCCGTACCCAGGATCCTACGAGCAGTACTTC. Translated, this gives CASSPYPGSYEQYF. The V gene is TRBV9 and the J gene is TRBJ2-7; the D gene cannot be named for sure. Looking up the germline V gene yields CDR1 SGDLS and CDR2 YYNGEE. V is reduced by 4 bases and J by 1 base, leaving a spacing of 12 bases between them. The CDR3 covers 14 residues, taking in both the cysteine and the phenylalanine. The sequence is cut down to CDR3 DNA, 42 bases in frame from base 1.